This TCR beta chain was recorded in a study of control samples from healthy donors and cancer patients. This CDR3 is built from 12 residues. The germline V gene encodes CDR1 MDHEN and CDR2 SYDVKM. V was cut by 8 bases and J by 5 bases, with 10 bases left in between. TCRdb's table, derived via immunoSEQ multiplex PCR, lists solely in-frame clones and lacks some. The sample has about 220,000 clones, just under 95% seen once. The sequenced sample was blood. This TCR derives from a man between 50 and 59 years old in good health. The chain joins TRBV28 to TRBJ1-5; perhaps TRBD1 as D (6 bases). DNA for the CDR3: TGTGCCAGCGGGACACCTTATCAGCCCCAGCATTTT. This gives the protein CASGTPYQPQHF.